A single T cell receptor beta chain is shown here with its context. Individuals drawn from approximately 26 US areas were roughly 18 to 95 years old. The sample is drawn from a study of blood T cell repertoires in COVID-19. Original processing methods: Nucleated cell counts were estimated from reference gene primer amplification. Libraries were prepared by immunoSEQ multiplex PCR; TCRdb keeps only in-frame clonotypes and omits some of them. V, J and clone size were drawn from that table, and D and trimming were deduced from the DNA. The sample has 400,000 or so clones, 80% to 90% seen once. The germline V gene has CDR1 LGHDT and CDR2 YNNKEL (reference sequence). The V gene lost 4 bases and the J gene lost 6 bases, with 8 bases spanning the gap. The CDR3 spans 12 residues.

The chain employs TRBV3-1 (or the pseudogene TRBV3-2) and TRBJ2-3; D is unresolved. What was sequenced was PBMCs or T cells enriched from blood (not recorded which). This TCR was recovered from a young man who had recovered from COVID-19. This CDR3 reads CASSRLADTQYF. CDR3 coding DNA: TGTGCCAGCAGCCGCCTGGCCGATACGCAGTATTTT.